This note documents a single T cell receptor beta chain sequence. Antigen specificity is unknown. The protocol was immunoSEQ multiplex PCR, while the TCRdb copy is restricted to in-frame clones and leaves out a portion. The sample records about 67,000 clones, roughly nine tenths being singletons. The CDR3 covers 15 residues. V was clipped by 3 bases and J by 0 bases, with 9 bases between them. CDR1 KGHSH and CDR2 LQKENI come from the germline V gene. The sample is drawn from a study of OX40 agonist ivuxolimab in advanced cancers. Study details: The patients' treatment was ivuxolimab, an agonistic anti-OX40 (CD134) antibody.

With baseline, cycle 4 day 1, and cycle 7 day 1 as timepoints, blood was sampled. Study-wide results and limits: Researchers did not establish what antigens the expanded peripheral T cells target. Clonal expansion from baseline to week 6 occurred in both CD4+ and CD8+ T cells.

The sequence came from an adult with an advanced solid tumor such as melanoma, head and neck, liver or kidney cancer. V usage is TRBV18 and J usage is TRBJ1-5; D not resolved. The material was CD4+ or CD8+ T cells sorted from blood, obtained in a trial of the OX40 agonist ivuxolimab. The CDR3 coding sequence is TGTGCCAGCTCACCGGCCGACCTTAGCAATCAGCCCCAGCATTTT. Translated: CASSPADLSNQPQHF.